The 17 T cell receptor beta chains presented below share a single source sample, sequenced in a study of blood T cell repertoires in COVID-19. This table comes from immunoSEQ multiplex PCR, and its TCRdb copy is limited to in-frame clones, with some not included. In the table there are approximately 70,000 clones, 81% of which are singletons. Material: peripheral blood. These receptors were taken from a woman in her sixties or seventies with acute or convalescent COVID-19.

This clone was found once. The chain uses TRBV30 and TRBJ1-2; D not certain. CDR1 and CDR2 (germline): GTSNPN, SVGIG (reference sequence). V lost 2 bases to trimming and J lost 4 bases, with 11 bases between them. This CDR3 has 13 amino acids. The CDR3 loop reads CAWSSQPLYGYTF. The CDR3, as DNA: TGTGCCTGGAGTTCACAGCCTCTCTATGGCTACACCTTC.

The J gene is TRBJ2-3, the V gene TRBV11-3; D not certain. The CDR3 totals 15 residues. Germline V gene sequence: CDR1 SGHNT, CDR2 YENEEA. The ends were cut back, 4 bases at V and 1 base at J, with 12 bases in the middle. CDR3 in amino acids: CASSSTTTGTDTQYF. CDR3 DNA: TGTGCCAGCAGCTCAACCACCACGGGCACAGATACGCAGTATTTT.

This clone was detected once. The genes are TRBV5-4 and TRBJ2-7, with D maybe TRBD2 (7 bases). The length of the CDR3 is 14 residues. From germline, CDR1 is SGHNT and CDR2 YYREEE (reference sequence). Deletions cut 5 bases from V and 4 bases from J, with 16 bases between. The CDR3 region has the DNA TGTGCCAGCAGAGATATCGGGGGGCTGTACGAGCAGTACTTC. The encoded protein is CASRDIGGLYEQYF.

The chain is built from TRBV4-1 and TRBJ2-7; tentative D call: TRBD1 (6 bases). Trimming took off 5 bases at V and 3 bases at J, with 14 bases between the two ends. CDR1 MGHRA and CDR2 YSYEKL come from the germline V gene. The CDR3 loop spans 14 amino acids. The CDR3 sequence is CASSYPDRNYEQYF. The CDR3 DNA reads TGCGCCAGCAGCTATCCGGACAGAAACTACGAGCAGTACTTC.

The V gene is TRBV27, the J gene TRBJ2-6; TRBD2 agrees at 11 bases. The CDR3 length is 20 residues. J gave up 0 bases and V 0 bases, and 7 bases lay outside the gene matches. Germline V gene data show CDR1 as MNHEY and CDR2 as SMNVEV (reference sequence). DNA for the CDR3: TGTGCCAGCAGTTTATCGGCTAGCGGGAGGAGCCCCTCTGGGGCCAACGTCCTGACTTTC. Encoded protein: CASSLSASGRSPSGANVLTF.

The V gene is TRBV6-4, the J gene TRBJ2-1; D gene ambiguous. The CDR3 has 14 residues. The germline gives CDR1 MRHNA, CDR2 SNTAGT. Between the trimmed V and J ends, which lost 0 bases and 3 bases, there was a span of 6 bases. CDR3 nucleotides: TGTGCCAGCAGTGACTCGAACTACTACAATGAGCAGTTCTTC. It translates to CASSDSNYYNEQFF.

This clone was observed a handful of times. The chain uses TRBV10-3 and TRBJ1-1; 9 nucleotides match TRBD1. The CDR3 spans 15 residues. Germline-derived CDR1 and CDR2 are ENHRY and SYGVKD. V dropped 4 bases and J dropped 4; count of bases not matched to a gene: 7. The CDR3 nucleotides read TGTGCCATCAGTGGAAACAGGGGGCCGGGCACTGAAGCTTTCTTT. It specifies CAISGNRGPGTEAFF.

J is TRBJ2-5 and V is TRBV29-1; weak D call: TRBD2 (5 bases). With 3 bases removed from V and 5 bases from J, the gap between germline ends came to 13 bases. There are 13 residues in the CDR3. Germline V gene data show CDR1 as SQVTM and CDR2 as ANQGSEA. The CDR3, as DNA: TGCAGCGTTGAGGACTCTCGTTACGAGACCCAGTACTTC. Its protein product is CSVEDSRYETQYF.

The chain recombines TRBV11-3 with TRBJ2-5; maybe TRBD2 (6 bases). The V and J ends lost 4 bases and 5 bases respectively, with 17 bases between them. CDR3 size: 15 residues. CDR1 is SGHNT and CDR2 is YENEEA in the germline V gene. As DNA, the CDR3 is TGTGCCAGCAGCTCCAAGGGTGGAGGGATCGAGACCCAGTACTTC. Its translation: CASSSKGGGIETQYF.

The chain employs TRBV7-2 and TRBJ2-7, with D unclear. Germline lookup yields CDR1 SGHTA and CDR2 FQGNSA. The CDR3 has 14 residues. V gave up 0 bases and J gave up 3 bases, with 9 bases separating them. The CDR3 DNA sequence: TGTGCCAGCAGCTTAGCTCCAGGATTCTACGAGCAGTACTTC. Translated: CASSLAPGFYEQYF.

The chain combines TRBV3-1 (or the pseudogene TRBV3-2) with TRBJ1-3; TRBD1 matches 12 bases. Germline CDR1 LGHDT, CDR2 YNNKEL (reference sequence). Trimming took 4 bases from V and 0 from J; bases not matched to a gene: 7. CDR3 size: 18 residues. The CDR3 reads CASSRGTGGPTSGNTIYF. The DNA of the CDR3 is TGTGCCAGCAGCCGCGGGACAGGGGGCCCGACCTCTGGAAACACCATATATTTT.

The chain links TRBV27 to TRBJ2-7; 7 bases align to TRBD1. Germline trimming cut 6 bases from V and 1 base from J; bases unmatched to any gene: 3. Germline V gives CDR1 MNHEY, CDR2 SMNVEV (reference sequence). The CDR3 spans 13 residues. The CDR3 protein is CASRGQHSYEQYF. The CDR3 nucleotides are TGTGCCAGCAGGGGACAGCATTCCTACGAGCAGTACTTC.

The chain links TRBV27 to TRBJ2-1; perhaps TRBD2 as D (5 bases). The V end was cut by 0 bases, the J end by 6 bases, with 9 bases between. The CDR3 covers 14 residues. Germline V gene lookup returns CDR1 MNHEY and CDR2 SMNVEV (reference sequence). CDR3 sequence (DNA): TGTGCCAGCAGTTTATCAAATAGCGTCAATGAGCAGTTCTTC. This encodes CASSLSNSVNEQFF.

The V and J genes are TRBV27 and TRBJ1-6; no reliable D call. The CDR3 runs to 14 residues. Per the germline V gene, CDR1 is MNHEY and CDR2 is SMNVEV (reference sequence). Trimming left V 5 bases short and J 5 bases short, with 10 bases between. CDR3 sequence: CASSRSRNNSPLHF. The CDR3 bases are TGTGCCAGCAGTAGATCTAGGAATAATTCACCCCTCCACTTT.

This clone turned up a few times. Other DNA sequences in this specimen translate into the identical CDR3. This chain connects TRBV18 to TRBJ2-5; D unclear. The germline V gene has CDR1 KGHSH and CDR2 LQKENI. The V gene lost 3 bases and the J gene lost 1 base, with 6 bases spanning the gap. The CDR3 has 13 amino acids. Here the CDR3 reads CASSPSGQETQYF. CDR3 nucleotide sequence: TGTGCCAGCTCACCCTCGGGCCAAGAGACCCAGTACTTC.

The gene calls are TRBV19 and TRBJ2-1; possibly TRBD2 for D (5 bases). V lost 5 bases and J lost 2, with 10 bases in between. The CDR3 runs 14 residues. Germline loops: CDR1 LNHDA, CDR2 SQIVND (reference sequence). Here the CDR3 DNA reads TGTGCCAGTAGTGTGAGCGGCCCCTACAATGAGCAGTTCTTC. It yields the protein CASSVSGPYNEQFF.

The CDR3 DNA is TGTGCCTGGGGACAGGGCATGACTAGCTCACCCCTCCACTTT. The encoded protein is CAWGQGMTSSPLHF. This chain uses TRBV30 with TRBJ1-6, with 8 nucleotides matching TRBD1. CDR1 and CDR2 (germline): GTSNPN, SVGIG (reference sequence). CDR3 length equals 14 residues. The J segment lost 10 bases and the V segment lost 5 bases, leaving 10 bases of the junction unmatched.